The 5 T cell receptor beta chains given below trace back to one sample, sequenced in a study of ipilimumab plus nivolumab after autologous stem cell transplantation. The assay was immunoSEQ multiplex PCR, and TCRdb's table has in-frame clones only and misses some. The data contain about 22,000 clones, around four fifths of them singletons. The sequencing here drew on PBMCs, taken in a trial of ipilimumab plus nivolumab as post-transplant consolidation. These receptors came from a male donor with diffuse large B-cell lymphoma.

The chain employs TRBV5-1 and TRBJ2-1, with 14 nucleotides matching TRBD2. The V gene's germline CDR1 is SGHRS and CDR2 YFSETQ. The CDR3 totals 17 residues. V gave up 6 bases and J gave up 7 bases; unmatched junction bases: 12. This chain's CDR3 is CASTPYLTSGGANEQFF. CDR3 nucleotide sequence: TGCGCCAGCACCCCTTACTTGACTAGCGGGGGGGCAAATGAGCAGTTCTTC.

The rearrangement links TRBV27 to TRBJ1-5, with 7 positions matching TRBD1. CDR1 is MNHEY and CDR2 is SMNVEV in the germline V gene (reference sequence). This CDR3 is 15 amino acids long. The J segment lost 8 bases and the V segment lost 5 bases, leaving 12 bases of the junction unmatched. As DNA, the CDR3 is TGTGCCAGCAGTCAAGAACAGGGGACCAGGGAGCCCCAGCATTTT. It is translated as CASSQEQGTREPQHF.

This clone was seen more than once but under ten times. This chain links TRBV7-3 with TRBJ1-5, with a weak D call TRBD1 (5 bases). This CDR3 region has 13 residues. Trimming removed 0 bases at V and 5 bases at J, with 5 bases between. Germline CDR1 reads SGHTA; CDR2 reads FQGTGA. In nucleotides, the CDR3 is TGTGCCAGCAGCTTAACGGGGGATCAGCCCCAGCATTTT. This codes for CASSLTGDQPQHF.

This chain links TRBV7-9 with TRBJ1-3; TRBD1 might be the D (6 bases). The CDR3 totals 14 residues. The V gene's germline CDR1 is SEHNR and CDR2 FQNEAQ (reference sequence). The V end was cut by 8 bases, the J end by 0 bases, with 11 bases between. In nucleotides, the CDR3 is TGTGCCAGCCGAACGGACAGCTCTGGAAACACCATATATTTT. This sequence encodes CASRTDSSGNTIYF.

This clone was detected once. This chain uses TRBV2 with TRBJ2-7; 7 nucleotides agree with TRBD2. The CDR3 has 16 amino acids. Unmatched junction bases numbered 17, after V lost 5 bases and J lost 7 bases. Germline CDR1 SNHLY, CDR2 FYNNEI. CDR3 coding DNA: TGTGCCAGCAGTCTTACGTCCGGCGGGAGCCGGGGGGAGCAGTACTTC. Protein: CASSLTSGGSRGEQYF.